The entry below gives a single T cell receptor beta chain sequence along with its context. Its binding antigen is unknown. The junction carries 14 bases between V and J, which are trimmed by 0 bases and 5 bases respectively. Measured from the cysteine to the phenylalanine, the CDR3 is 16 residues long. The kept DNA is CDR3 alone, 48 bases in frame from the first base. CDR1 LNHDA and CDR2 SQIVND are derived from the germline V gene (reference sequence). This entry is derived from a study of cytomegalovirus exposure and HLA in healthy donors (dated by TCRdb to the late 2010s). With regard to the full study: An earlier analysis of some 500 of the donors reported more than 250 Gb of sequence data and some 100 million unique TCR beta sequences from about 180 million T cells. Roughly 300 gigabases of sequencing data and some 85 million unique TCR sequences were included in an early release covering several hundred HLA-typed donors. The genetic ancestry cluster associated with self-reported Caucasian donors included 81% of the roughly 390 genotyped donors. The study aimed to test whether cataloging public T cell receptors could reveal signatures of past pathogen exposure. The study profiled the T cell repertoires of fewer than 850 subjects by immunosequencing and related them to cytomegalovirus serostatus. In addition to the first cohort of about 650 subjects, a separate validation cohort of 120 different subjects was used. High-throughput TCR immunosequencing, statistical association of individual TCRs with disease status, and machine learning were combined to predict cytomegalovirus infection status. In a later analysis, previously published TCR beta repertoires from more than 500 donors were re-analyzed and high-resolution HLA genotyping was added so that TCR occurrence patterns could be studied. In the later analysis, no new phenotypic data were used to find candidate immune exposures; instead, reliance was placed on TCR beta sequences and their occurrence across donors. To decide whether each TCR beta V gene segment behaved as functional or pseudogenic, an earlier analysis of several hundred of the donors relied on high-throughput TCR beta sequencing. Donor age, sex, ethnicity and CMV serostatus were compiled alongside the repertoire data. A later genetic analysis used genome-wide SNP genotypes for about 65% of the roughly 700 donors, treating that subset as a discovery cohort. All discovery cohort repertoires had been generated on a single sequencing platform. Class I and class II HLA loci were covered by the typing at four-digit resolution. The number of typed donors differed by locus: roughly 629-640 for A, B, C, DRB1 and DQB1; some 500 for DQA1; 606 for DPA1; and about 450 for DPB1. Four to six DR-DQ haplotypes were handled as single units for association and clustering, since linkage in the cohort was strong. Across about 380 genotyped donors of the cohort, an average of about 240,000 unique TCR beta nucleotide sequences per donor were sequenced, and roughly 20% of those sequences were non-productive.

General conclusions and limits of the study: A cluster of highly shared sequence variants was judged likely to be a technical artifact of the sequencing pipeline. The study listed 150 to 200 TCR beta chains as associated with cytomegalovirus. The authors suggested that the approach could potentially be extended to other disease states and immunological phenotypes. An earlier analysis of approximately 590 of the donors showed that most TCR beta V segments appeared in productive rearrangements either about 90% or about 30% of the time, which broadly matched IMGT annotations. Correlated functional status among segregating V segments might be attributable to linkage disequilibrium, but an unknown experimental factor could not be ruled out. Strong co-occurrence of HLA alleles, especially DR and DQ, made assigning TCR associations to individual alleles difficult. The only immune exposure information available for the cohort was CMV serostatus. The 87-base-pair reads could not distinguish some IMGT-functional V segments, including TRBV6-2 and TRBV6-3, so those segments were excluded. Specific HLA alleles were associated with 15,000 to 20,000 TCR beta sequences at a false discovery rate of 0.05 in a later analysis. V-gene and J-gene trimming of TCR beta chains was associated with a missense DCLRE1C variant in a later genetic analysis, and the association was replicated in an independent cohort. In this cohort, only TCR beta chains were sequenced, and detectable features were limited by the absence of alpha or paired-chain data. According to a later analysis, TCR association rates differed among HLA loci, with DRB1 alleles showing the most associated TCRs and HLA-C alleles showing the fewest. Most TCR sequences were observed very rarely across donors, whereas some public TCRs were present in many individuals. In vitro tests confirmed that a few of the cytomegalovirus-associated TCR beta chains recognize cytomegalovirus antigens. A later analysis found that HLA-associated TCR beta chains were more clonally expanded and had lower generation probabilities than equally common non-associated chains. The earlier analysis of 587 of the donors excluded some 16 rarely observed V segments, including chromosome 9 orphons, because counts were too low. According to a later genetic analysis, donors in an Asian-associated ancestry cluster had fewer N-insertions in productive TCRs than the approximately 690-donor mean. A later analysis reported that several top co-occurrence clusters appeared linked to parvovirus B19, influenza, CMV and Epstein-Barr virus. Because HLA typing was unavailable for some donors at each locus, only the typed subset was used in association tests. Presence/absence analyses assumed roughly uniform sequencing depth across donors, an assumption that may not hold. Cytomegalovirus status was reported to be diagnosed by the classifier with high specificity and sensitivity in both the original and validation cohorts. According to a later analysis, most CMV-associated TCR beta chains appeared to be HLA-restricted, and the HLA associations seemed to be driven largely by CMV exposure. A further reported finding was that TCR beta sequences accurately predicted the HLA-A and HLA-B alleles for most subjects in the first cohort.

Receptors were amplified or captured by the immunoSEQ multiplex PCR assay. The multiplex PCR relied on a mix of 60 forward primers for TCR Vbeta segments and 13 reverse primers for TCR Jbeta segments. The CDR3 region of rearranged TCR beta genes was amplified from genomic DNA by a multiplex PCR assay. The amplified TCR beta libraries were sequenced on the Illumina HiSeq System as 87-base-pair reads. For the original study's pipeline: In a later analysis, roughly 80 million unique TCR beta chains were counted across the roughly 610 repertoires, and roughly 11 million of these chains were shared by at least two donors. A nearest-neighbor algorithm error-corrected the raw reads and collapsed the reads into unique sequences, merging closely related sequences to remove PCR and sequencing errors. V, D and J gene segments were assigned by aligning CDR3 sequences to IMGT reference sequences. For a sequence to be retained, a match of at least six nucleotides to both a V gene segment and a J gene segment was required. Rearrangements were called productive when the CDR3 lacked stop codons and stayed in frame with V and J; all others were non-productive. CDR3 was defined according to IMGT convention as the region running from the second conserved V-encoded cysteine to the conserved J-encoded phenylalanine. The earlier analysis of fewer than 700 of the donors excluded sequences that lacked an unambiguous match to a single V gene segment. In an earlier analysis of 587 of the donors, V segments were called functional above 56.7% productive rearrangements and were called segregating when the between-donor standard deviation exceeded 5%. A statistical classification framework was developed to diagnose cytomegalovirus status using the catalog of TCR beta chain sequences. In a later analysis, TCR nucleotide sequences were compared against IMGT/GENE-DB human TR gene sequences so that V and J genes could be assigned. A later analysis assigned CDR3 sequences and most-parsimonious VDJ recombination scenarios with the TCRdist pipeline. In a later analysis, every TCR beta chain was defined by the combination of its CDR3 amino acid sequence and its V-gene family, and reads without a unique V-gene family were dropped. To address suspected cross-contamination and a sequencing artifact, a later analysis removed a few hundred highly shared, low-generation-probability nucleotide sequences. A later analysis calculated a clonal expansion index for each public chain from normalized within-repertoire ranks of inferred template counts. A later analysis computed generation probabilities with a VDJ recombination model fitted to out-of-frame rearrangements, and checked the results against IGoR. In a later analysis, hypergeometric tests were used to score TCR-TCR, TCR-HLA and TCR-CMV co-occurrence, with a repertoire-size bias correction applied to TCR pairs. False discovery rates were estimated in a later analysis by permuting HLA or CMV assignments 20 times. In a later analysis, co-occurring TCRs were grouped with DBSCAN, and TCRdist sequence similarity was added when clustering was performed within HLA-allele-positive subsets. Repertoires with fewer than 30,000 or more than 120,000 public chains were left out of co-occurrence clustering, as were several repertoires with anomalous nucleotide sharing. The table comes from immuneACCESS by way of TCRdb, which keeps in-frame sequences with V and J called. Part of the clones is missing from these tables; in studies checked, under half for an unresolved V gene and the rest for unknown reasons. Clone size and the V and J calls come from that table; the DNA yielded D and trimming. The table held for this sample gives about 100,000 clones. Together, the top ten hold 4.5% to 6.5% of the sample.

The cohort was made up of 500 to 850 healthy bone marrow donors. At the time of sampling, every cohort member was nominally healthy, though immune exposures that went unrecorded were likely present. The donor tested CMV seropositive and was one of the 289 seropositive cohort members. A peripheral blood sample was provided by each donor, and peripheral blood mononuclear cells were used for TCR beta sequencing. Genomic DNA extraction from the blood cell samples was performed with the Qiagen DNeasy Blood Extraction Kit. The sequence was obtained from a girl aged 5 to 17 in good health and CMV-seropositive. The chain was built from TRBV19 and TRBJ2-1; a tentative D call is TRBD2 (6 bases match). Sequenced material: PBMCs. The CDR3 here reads CASSIDGTLLDNEQFF. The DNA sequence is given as TGTGCCAGTAGTATAGATGGGACTCTTCTCGACAATGAGCAGTTCTTC.